This paragraph covers one TCR beta chain sequence. Its target is not known. These data are taken from a study of blood T cells in healthy people across ages. Study findings and constraints: There were more naive CD4+ cells and higher diversity in long-lived donors than in aged donors. A strong correlation between TCR beta diversity and naive T cell percentage was seen.

Per germline, CDR1 SGHRS and CDR2 YFSETQ. V trimming: 5 bases; J trimming: 9 bases; junction bases outside the gene matches: 15. This CDR3 spans 15 amino acids. There were at least 6 micrograms of total RNA extracted from every sample. Sample-barcoded 5' priming and a J-beta primer mix drove a second PCR of roughly 6 to 12 cycles. A template-switch adaptor containing 12 random nucleotides labeled each cDNA molecule. Via MiXCR, TCRdb re-called the 5' RACE reads, giving one row per CDR3 protein. The data contain 1.5 million to 2 million distinct CDR3 sequences, 40% to 55% of them singletons. The material sequenced was blood. V usage is TRBV5-1 and J usage is TRBJ2-5; 8 bases line up with TRBD2. The clonotype was recovered from a woman between 40 and 50 years old in good health. CDR3 sequence: CASRDGGAFKSAQYF. The CDR3, as DNA: TGCGCCAGCAGAGACGGGGGGGCCTTTAAGAGCGCCCAGTACTTC.